This record concerns one T cell receptor beta chain sequence. Its antigen is undetermined. This sample is drawn from a study of T cell responses to AZD1222 COVID-19 vaccine. Overall study context: The analysis combined second doses at about 4 or about 12 weeks. Study results and limitations: Breadth and depth of Spike-specific TCRs rose after two AZD1222 doses. The donor group comprised mostly white British people and more females; the analysis possibly underestimated clonal diversity.

TCRdb's table, derived via immunoSEQ multiplex PCR, lists solely in-frame clones and lacks some. The sample records some 120,000 clones, around 84% being singletons. CDR3 length equals 14 residues. CDR1 and CDR2 (germline): MNHNY, SVGAGI (reference sequence). The germline V and J ends were trimmed by 2 bases and 5 bases, with 13 bases remaining between them. The material sequenced was peripheral blood, taken on day 0 of AZD1222 vaccination. This chain joins TRBV6-6 and TRBJ2-7, with D perhaps TRBD2 (6 bases). This TCR came from an adult in good health. The CDR3: CASSYGGDRHEQYF. In DNA form, the CDR3 reads TGTGCCAGCAGTTACGGCGGGGACCGCCACGAGCAGTACTTC.